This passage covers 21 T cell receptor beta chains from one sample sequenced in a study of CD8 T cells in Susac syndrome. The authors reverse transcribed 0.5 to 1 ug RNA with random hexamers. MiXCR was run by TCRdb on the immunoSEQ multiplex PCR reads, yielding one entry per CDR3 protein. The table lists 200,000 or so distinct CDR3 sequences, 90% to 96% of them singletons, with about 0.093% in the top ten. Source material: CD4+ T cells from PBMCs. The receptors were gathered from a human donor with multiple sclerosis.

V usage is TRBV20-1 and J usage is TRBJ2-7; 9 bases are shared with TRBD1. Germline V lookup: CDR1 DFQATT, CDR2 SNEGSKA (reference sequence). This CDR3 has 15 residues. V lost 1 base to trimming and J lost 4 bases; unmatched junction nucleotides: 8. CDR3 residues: CSARVSGTGMYEQYF. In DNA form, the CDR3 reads TGCAGTGCTAGAGTGTCCGGGACAGGGATGTACGAGCAGTACTTC.

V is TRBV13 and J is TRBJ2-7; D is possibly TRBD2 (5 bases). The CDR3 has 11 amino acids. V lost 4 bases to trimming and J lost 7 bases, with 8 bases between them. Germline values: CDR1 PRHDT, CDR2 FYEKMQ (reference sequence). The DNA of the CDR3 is TGTGCCAGCAGCTATAGGAGGGAGCAGTACTTC. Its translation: CASSYRREQYF.

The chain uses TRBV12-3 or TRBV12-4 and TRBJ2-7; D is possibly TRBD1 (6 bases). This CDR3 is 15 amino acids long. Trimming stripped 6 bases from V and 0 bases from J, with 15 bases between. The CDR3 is CASSLLGANSYEQYF. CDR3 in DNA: TGTGCCAGCAGCCTACTGGGGGCCAACTCCTACGAGCAGTACTTC.

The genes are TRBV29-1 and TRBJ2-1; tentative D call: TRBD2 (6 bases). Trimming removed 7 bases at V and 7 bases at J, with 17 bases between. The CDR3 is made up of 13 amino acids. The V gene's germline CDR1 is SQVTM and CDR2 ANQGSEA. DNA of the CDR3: TGCAGCGCCACCGGGACTCCTTGGAATGAGCAGTTCTTC. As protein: CSATGTPWNEQFF.

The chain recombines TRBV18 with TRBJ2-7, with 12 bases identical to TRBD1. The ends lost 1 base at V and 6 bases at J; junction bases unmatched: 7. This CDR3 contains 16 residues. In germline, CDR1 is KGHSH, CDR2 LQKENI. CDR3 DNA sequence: TGTGCCAGCTCACCACTTCCGGGACAGGGGGCACTCGAGCAGTACTTC. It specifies CASSPLPGQGALEQYF.

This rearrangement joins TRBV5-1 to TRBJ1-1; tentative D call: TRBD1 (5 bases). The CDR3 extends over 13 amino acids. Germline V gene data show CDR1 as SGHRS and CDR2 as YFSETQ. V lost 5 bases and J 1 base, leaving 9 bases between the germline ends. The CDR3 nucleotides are TGCGCCAGCAGAGAACAGGCGAACACTGAAGCTTTCTTT. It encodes CASREQANTEAFF. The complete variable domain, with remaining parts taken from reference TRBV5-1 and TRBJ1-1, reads KAGVTQTPRYLIKTRGQQVTLSCSPISGHRSVSWYQQTPGQGLQFLFEYFSETQRNKGNFPGRFSGRQFSNSRSEMNVSTLELGDSALYLCASREQANTEAFFGQGTRLTVV.

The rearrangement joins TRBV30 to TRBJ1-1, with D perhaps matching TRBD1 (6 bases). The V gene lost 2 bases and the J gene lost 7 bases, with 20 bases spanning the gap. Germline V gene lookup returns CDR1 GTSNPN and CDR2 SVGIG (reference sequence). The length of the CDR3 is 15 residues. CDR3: CAWSRGGAPTHEAFF. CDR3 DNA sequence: TGTGCCTGGAGTAGGGGGGGCGCCCCCACGCATGAAGCTTTCTTT.

The CDR3 loop reads CASKRGLLRLLSYEQYF. The CDR3 bases are TGTGCCAGCAAAAGGGGGTTACTGCGTTTACTCTCCTACGAGCAGTACTTC. The gene calls are TRBV28 and TRBJ2-7; perhaps TRBD1 as D (6 bases). CDR1 MDHEN and CDR2 SYDVKM come from the germline V gene. The CDR3 length is 17 residues. V lost 7 bases and J lost 0, with 22 bases in between. Complete variable domain (other parts from reference TRBV28 and TRBJ2-7): DVKVTQSSRYLVKRTGEKVFLECVQDMDHENMFWYRQDPGLGLRLIYFSYDVKMKEKGDIPEGYSVSREKKERFSLILESASTNQTSMYLCASKRGLLRLLSYEQYFGPGTRLTVT.

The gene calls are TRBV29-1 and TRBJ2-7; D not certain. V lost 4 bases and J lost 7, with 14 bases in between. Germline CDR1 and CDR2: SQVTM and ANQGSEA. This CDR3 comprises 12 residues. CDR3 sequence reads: CSVVAALGEQYF. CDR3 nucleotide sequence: TGCAGCGTTGTTGCCGCCCTGGGGGAGCAGTACTTC.

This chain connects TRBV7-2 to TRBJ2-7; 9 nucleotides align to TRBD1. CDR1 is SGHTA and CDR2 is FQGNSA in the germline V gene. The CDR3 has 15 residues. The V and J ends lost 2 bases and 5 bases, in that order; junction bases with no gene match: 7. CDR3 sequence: CASSLIGGQGHEQYF. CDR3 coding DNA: TGTGCCAGCAGCTTAATAGGTGGACAGGGGCACGAGCAGTACTTC. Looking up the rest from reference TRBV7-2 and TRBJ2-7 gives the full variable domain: GAGVSQSPSNKVTEKGKDVELRCDPISGHTALYWYRQSLGQGLEFLIYFQGNSAPDKSGLPSDRFSAERTGGSVSTLTIQRTQQEDSAVYLCASSLIGGQGHEQYFGPGTRLTVT.

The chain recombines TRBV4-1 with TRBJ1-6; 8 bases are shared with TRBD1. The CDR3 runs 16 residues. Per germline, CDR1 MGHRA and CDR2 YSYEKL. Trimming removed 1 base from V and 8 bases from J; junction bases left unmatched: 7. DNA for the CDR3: TGCGCCAGCAGCCAAGTCGGGCCACAGGGGGATTCACCCCTCCACTTT. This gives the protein CASSQVGPQGDSPLHF.

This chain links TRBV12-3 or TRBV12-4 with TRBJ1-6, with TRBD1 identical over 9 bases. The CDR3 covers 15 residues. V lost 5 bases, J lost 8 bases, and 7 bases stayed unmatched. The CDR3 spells CASSLRTGAHSPLHF. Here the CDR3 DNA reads TGTGCCAGCAGTCTACGGACAGGGGCTCATTCACCCCTCCACTTT.

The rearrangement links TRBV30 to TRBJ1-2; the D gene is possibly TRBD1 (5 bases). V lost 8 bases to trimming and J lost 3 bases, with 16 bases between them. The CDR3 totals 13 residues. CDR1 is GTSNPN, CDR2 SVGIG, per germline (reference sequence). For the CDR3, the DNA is TGTGCCACAGGAATACCCGGGTACTATGGCTACACCTTC. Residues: CATGIPGYYGYTF. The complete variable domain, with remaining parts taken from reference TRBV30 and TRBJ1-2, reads SQTIHQWPATLVQPVGSPLSLECTVEGTSNPNLYWYRQAAGRGLQLLFYSVGIGQISSEVPQNLSASRPQDRQFILSSKKLLLSDSGFYLCATGIPGYYGYTFGSGTRLTVV.

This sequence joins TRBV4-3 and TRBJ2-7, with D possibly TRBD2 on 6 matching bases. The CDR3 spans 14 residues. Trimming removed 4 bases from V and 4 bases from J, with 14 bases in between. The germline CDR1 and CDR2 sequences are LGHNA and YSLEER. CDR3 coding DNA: TGCGCCAGCAGCCGAGCCGTGGAGGGATACGAGCAGTACTTC. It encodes CASSRAVEGYEQYF.

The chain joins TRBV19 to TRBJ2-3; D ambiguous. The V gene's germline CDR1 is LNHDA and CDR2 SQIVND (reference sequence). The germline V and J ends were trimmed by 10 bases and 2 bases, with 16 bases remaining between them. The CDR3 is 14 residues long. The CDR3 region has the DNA TGTGCCACCAATACACGTCCCGACACAGATACGCAGTATTTT. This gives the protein CATNTRPDTDTQYF. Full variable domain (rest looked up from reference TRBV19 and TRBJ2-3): DGGITQSPKYLFRKEGQNVTLSCEQNLNHDAMYWYRQDPGQGLRLIYYSQIVNDFQKGDIAEGYSVSREKKESFPLTVTSAQKNPTAFYLCATNTRPDTDTQYFGPGTRLTVL.

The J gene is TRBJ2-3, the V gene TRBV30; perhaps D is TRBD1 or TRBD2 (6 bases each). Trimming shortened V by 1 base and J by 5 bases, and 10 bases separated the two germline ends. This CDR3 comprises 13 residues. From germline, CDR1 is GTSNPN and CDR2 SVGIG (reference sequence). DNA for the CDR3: TGTGCCTGGAGTGCGGGGGCCGGAGATACGCAGTATTTT. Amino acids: CAWSAGAGDTQYF.

The CDR3 DNA reads TGCAGCGTTCTTGACAGCTCTAATTACGAGCAGTACTTC. Its protein product is CSVLDSSNYEQYF. The chain carries TRBV29-1 and TRBJ2-7; the D gene is possibly TRBD1 (5 bases). V dropped 5 bases and J dropped 4 bases, with 15 bases sitting between them. Germline V gene lookup returns CDR1 SQVTM and CDR2 ANQGSEA. The CDR3 extends over 13 amino acids.

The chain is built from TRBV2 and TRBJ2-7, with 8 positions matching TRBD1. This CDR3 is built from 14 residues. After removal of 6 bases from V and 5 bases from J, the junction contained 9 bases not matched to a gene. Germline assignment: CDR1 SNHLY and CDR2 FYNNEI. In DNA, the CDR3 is TGTGCCAGCAGCGTACAGGGGGAATGGGACGAGCAGTACTTC. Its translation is CASSVQGEWDEQYF.

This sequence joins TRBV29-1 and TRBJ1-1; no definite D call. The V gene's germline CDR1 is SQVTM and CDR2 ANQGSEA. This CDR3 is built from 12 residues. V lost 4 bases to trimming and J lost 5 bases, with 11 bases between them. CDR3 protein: CSVGSLGTEAFF. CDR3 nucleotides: TGCAGCGTTGGCTCCCTTGGGACTGAAGCTTTCTTT.

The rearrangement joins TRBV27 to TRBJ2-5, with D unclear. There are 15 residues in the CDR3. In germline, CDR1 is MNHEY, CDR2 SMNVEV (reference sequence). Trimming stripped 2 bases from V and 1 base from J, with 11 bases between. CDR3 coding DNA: TGTGCCAGCAGTTTAGGTCGGTGGGTCCAAGAGACCCAGTACTTC. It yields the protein CASSLGRWVQETQYF.

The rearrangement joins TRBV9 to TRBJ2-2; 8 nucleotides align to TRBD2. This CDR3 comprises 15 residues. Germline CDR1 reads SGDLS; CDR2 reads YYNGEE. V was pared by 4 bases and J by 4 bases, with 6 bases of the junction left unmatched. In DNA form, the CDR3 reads TGTGCCAGCAGCCCGACTAGCGTTAGCACCGGGGAGCTGTTTTTT. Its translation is CASSPTSVSTGELFF.